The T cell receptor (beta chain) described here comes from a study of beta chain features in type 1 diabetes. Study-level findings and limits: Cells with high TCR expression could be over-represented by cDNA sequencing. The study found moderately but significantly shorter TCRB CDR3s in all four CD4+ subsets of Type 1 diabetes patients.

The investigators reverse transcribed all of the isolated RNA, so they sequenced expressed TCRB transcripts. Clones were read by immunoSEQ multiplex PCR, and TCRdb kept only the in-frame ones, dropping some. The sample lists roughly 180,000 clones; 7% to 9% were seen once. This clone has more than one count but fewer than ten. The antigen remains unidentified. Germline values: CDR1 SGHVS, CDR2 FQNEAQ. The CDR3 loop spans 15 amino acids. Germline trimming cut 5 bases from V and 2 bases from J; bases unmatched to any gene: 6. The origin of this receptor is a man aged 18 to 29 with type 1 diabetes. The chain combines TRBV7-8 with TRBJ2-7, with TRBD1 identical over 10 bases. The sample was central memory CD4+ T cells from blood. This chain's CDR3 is CASSRVDRGPYEQYF. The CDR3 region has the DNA TGTGCCAGCAGCCGCGTCGACAGGGGGCCCTACGAGCAGTACTTC.